Below are 23 T cell receptor beta chains sequenced from a single sample in a study of blood T cell repertoires in COVID-19. TCRdb's table, derived via immunoSEQ multiplex PCR, lists solely in-frame clones and lacks some. The sample consists of tens of thousands of clones, 69% of them appearing once. Material for sequencing was peripheral blood. These receptors were collected from a man older than 75 with acute or convalescent COVID-19.

This clone was counted a single time. The chain employs TRBV11-3 and TRBJ2-1, with 9 bases identical to TRBD2. With 5 bases clipped from V and 8 bases from J, the junction kept 10 bases outside the gene matches. Germline CDR1 reads SGHNT; CDR2 reads YENEEA. The CDR3 sequence is 15 residues long. In DNA, the CDR3 is TGTGCCAGCAGCAAAGGCGGCGGGAGGGAGGATGAGCAGTTCTTC. Its protein product is CASSKGGGREDEQFF. Looking up the rest from reference TRBV11-3 and TRBJ2-1 gives the full variable domain: EAGVVQSPRYKIIEKKQPVAFWCNPISGHNTLYWYLQNLGQGPELLIRYENEEAVDDSQLPKDRFSAERLKGVDSTLKIQPAELGDSAVYLCASSKGGGREDEQFFGPGTRLTVL.

J is TRBJ2-1 and V is TRBV7-2; TRBD2 matches at 14 bases. CDR3 length: 16 residues. J gave up 9 bases and V 4 bases, and 8 bases lay outside the gene matches. Per germline, CDR1 SGHTA and CDR2 FQGNSA. The CDR3 loop reads CASSSRLAGGPGEQFF. The CDR3 DNA sequence: TGTGCCAGCAGCTCGAGACTAGCGGGAGGGCCGGGTGAGCAGTTCTTC.

The chain is built from TRBV18 and TRBJ2-1; possibly TRBD2 for D (6 bases). The germline gives CDR1 KGHSH, CDR2 LQKENI. The CDR3 spans 13 residues. Trimming shortened V by 3 bases and J by 5 bases, and 8 bases separated the two germline ends. The CDR3 DNA sequence: TGTGCCAGCTCACCCCAGCGGGACAATGAGCAGTTCTTC. Translation: CASSPQRDNEQFF.

This clone was picked up one time. The chain joins TRBV7-3 to TRBJ2-1; maybe TRBD2 (5 bases). V was shortened by 5 bases and J by 4 bases, with 9 bases between the two germline ends. This CDR3 contains 13 residues. Germline loops: CDR1 SGHTA, CDR2 FQGTGA. In DNA form, the CDR3 reads TGTGCCAGCAGCCGCGGGCAGTACAATGAGCAGTTCTTC. It specifies CASSRGQYNEQFF. The full variable domain, completed using reference TRBV7-3 and TRBJ2-1, is GAGVSQTPSNKVTEKGKYVELRCDPISGHTALYWYRQSLGQGPEFLIYFQGTGAADDSGLPNDRFFAVRPEGSVSTLKIQRTERGDSAVYLCASSRGQYNEQFFGPGTRLTVL.

This sequence joins TRBV6-1 and TRBJ1-1; a weak D match, TRBD1 (6 bases). The CDR3 is made up of 15 amino acids. Germline lookup yields CDR1 MNHNS and CDR2 SASEGT. With 2 bases removed from V and 6 bases from J, the gap between germline ends came to 16 bases. The CDR3 DNA reads TGTGCCAGCAGTGAAACCCTAGGGGGACGACCTGAAGCTTTCTTT. Translating it yields CASSETLGGRPEAFF.

This clone has only a few counts. The rearrangement joins TRBV2 to TRBJ2-1; TRBD2 aligns across 15 bases. The CDR3 spans 14 residues. V lost 5 bases, J lost 8 bases, and 1 base stayed unmatched. Germline assignment: CDR1 SNHLY and CDR2 FYNNEI. CDR3: CASSRTSGGDEQFF. DNA for the CDR3: TGTGCCAGCAGTCGGACTAGCGGGGGGGATGAGCAGTTCTTC. Looking up the rest from reference TRBV2 and TRBJ2-1 gives the full variable domain: EPEVTQTPSHQVTQMGQEVILRCVPISNHLYFYWYRQILGQKVEFLVSFYNNEISEKSEIFDDQFSVERPDGSNFTLKIRSTKLEDSAMYFCASSRTSGGDEQFFGPGTRLTVL.

The V gene is TRBV2, the J gene TRBJ1-2; 8 bases are a match to TRBD1. Germline CDR1 and CDR2: SNHLY and FYNNEI. The V segment lost 8 bases and the J segment 4 bases; nucleotides outside the gene matches: 9. The CDR3 loop spans 14 amino acids. The CDR3 DNA is TGTGCCAGCCACGTCGCAGACAGGGGCTATGGCTACACCTTC. This encodes CASHVADRGYGYTF.

The chain combines TRBV18 with TRBJ2-3; TRBD2 matches at 7 bases. The CDR3 is 14 amino acids. Germline V gene sequence: CDR1 KGHSH, CDR2 LQKENI. V was clipped by 4 bases and J by 5 bases; unmatched bases: 6. The CDR3 sequence: CASSLGRDQDTQYF. In nucleotides, the CDR3 is TGTGCCAGCTCACTTGGGAGGGATCAAGATACGCAGTATTTT.

The chain joins TRBV19 to TRBJ2-5; 8 bases line up with TRBD2. The CDR3 sequence is 15 residues long. J was trimmed by 4 bases and V by 3 bases; bases with no gene match: 7. Germline CDR1 LNHDA, CDR2 SQIVND (reference sequence). DNA for the CDR3: TGTGCCAGTAGTATGCAGCGGGAGAGGGGAGAGACCCAGTACTTC. Protein: CASSMQRERGETQYF.

The gene calls are TRBV6-1 and TRBJ1-4, with D perhaps matching TRBD1 (5 bases). Germline assignment: CDR1 MNHNS and CDR2 SASEGT. The CDR3 is 14 amino acids. Trimming took off 2 bases at V and 7 bases at J, with 11 bases between the two ends. The DNA of the CDR3 is TGTGCCAGCAGTGAATTGTGGGGGGGTGAAAAACTGTTTTTT. Protein product: CASSELWGGEKLFF.

The V call is TRBV18, the J call TRBJ2-3, with D possibly being TRBD2 (6 bases). V was pared by 4 bases and J by 6 bases, with 14 bases between. The CDR3 has 14 residues. CDR1 KGHSH and CDR2 LQKENI come from the germline V gene. CDR3 in amino acids: CASSRTAGSDTQYF. CDR3 sequence (DNA): TGTGCCAGCTCACGCACCGCGGGATCGGATACGCAGTATTTT.

The chain employs TRBV3-1 (or the pseudogene TRBV3-2) and TRBJ1-1; D might be TRBD1 (5 bases). CDR3 length equals 12 residues. Trimming pared 2 bases from V and 7 bases from J, leaving 8 bases between. Germline assignment: CDR1 LGHDT and CDR2 YNNKEL (reference sequence). The CDR3 nucleotides read TGTGCCAGCAGCCAACTGGGGGGTGAAGCTTTCTTT. It yields the protein CASSQLGGEAFF.

This clone has a handful of counts. The V gene is TRBV5-1, the J gene TRBJ1-1, with 7 bases lining up with TRBD1. Germline CDR1 reads SGHRS; CDR2 reads YFSETQ. CDR3 length: 15 residues. V trimming: 0 bases; J trimming: 4 bases; junction bases outside the gene matches: 6. This chain's CDR3 is CASSLGTGEGTEAFF. In DNA, the CDR3 is TGCGCCAGCAGCTTGGGGACAGGAGAGGGCACTGAAGCTTTCTTT. The full variable domain, rest sourced from reference TRBV5-1 and TRBJ1-1, is KAGVTQTPRYLIKTRGQQVTLSCSPISGHRSVSWYQQTPGQGLQFLFEYFSETQRNKGNFPGRFSGRQFSNSRSEMNVSTLELGDSALYLCASSLGTGEGTEAFFGQGTRLTVV.

In its sample, this clone was seen a few times. The V and J genes are TRBV6-1 and TRBJ1-5; D gene ambiguous. Germline V gene lookup returns CDR1 MNHNS and CDR2 SASEGT. Trimming took off 1 base at V and 6 bases at J, with 10 bases between the two ends. The CDR3 spans 14 residues. The CDR3, as DNA: TGTGCCAGCAGTGAAGGAGGTGAAGGTCAGCCCCAGCATTTT. Protein sequence: CASSEGGEGQPQHF.

The chain recombines TRBV5-4 with TRBJ2-2; tentatively, D is TRBD2 (6 bases). V lost 5 bases, J lost 4 bases, and 18 bases lay in between. The CDR3 spans 16 residues. Germline CDR1 and CDR2: SGHNT and YYREEE (reference sequence). The CDR3 region is CASRPGAVWGTGELFF. CDR3 nucleotide sequence: TGTGCCAGCAGGCCGGGAGCGGTCTGGGGCACCGGGGAGCTGTTTTTT.

The V and J genes are TRBV4-2 and TRBJ1-5, with unresolved D. The V and J ends lost 4 bases and 7 bases respectively, with 17 bases between them. CDR3 length equals 15 residues. CDR1 and CDR2 (germline): LGHNA, YNFKEQ. Here the CDR3 DNA reads TGTGCCAGCAGCCCCCCGGGATGGATCGGGCAGCCCCAGCATTTT. The encoded protein is CASSPPGWIGQPQHF.

CDR3 protein: CASNPFLGPSLTEAFF. CDR3 DNA: TGCGCCAGCAACCCATTTCTGGGGCCGAGCCTTACTGAAGCTTTCTTT. V is TRBV5-1 and J is TRBJ1-1; TRBD1 might be the D (5 bases). Per the germline V gene, CDR1 is SGHRS and CDR2 is YFSETQ. The CDR3 length is 16 residues. The ends were cut back, 6 bases at V and 5 bases at J, with 23 bases in the middle. Drawing the rest from reference TRBV5-1 and TRBJ1-1, the complete variable domain is KAGVTQTPRYLIKTRGQQVTLSCSPISGHRSVSWYQQTPGQGLQFLFEYFSETQRNKGNFPGRFSGRQFSNSRSEMNVSTLELGDSALYLCASNPFLGPSLTEAFFGQGTRLTVV.

The V gene is TRBV5-4, the J gene TRBJ2-6, with 7 nucleotides matching TRBD1. Trimming took 2 bases from V and 0 from J; bases not matched to a gene: 8. The CDR3 spans 18 residues. CDR1 and CDR2 from the germline V gene are SGHNT and YYREEE (reference sequence). CDR3 sequence: CASSFRTGSFSGANVLTF. The CDR3 coding sequence is TGTGCCAGCAGCTTCAGGACAGGATCCTTCTCTGGGGCCAACGTCCTGACTTTC.

V usage is TRBV3-1 (or the pseudogene TRBV3-2) and J usage is TRBJ1-3, with D perhaps matching TRBD1 (6 bases). This CDR3 has 14 residues. Germline lookup yields CDR1 LGHDT and CDR2 YNNKEL (reference sequence). The V end was cut by 1 base, the J end by 9 bases, with 13 bases between. The CDR3 sequence is CASSQASQGRTIYF. CDR3 in DNA: TGTGCCAGCAGCCAAGCTTCGCAGGGGCGCACCATATATTTT.

This clone was observed a handful of times. The genes are TRBV5-1 and TRBJ2-1, with D hard to call. The CDR3 has 13 residues. V dropped 0 bases and J dropped 5 bases, with 6 bases sitting between them. The germline V gene encodes CDR1 SGHRS and CDR2 YFSETQ. CDR3 nucleotide sequence: TGCGCCAGCAGCTTGGACAGTAACAATGAGCAGTTCTTC. Translated: CASSLDSNNEQFF.

The chain links TRBV7-9 to TRBJ1-1; D unresolved. This CDR3 has 15 residues. Trimming removed 3 bases from V and 1 base from J, with 12 bases in between. Germline-derived CDR1 and CDR2 are SEHNR and FQNEAQ (reference sequence). The CDR3 DNA reads TGTGCCAGCAGCTTTGGTGGTACAGAGAACACTGAAGCTTTCTTT. Translating it yields CASSFGGTENTEAFF.

The J gene is TRBJ1-2, the V gene TRBV30; D not resolved. Trimming pared 2 bases from V and 7 bases from J, leaving 11 bases between. This CDR3 is built from 12 residues. CDR1 is GTSNPN and CDR2 is SVGIG in the germline V gene (reference sequence). CDR3 sequence: CAWSTPGGGYTF. CDR3 nucleotide sequence: TGTGCCTGGAGTACCCCGGGTGGTGGCTACACCTTC.

This clone turned up a few times. The rearrangement joins TRBV5-8 to TRBJ2-3; the match to TRBD1 covers 10 bases. Germline values: CDR1 SGHTS, CDR2 YDEGEE. With 3 bases clipped from V and 3 bases from J, the junction kept 4 bases outside the gene matches. The CDR3 sequence is 15 residues long. CDR3 in DNA: TGTGCCAGCAGCTCTAGACAGGGGGCTACAGATACGCAGTATTTT. This encodes CASSSRQGATDTQYF.